The clone carrying this T cell receptor beta chain occurred many times. What it recognizes is unknown. This specimen belongs to a study of regulatory T cells in long-lasting Graves disease. V dropped 5 bases and J dropped 7; count of bases not matched to a gene: 9. CDR3 length equals 14 residues. Germline loops: CDR1 DFQATT, CDR2 SNEGSKA (reference sequence). Findings of the study overall: Small numbers of samples may have cut accuracy.

Time point meaning: newly diagnosed GD, antithyroid drugs for less than 3 months. Making the TCR library involved RNA that had been extracted from PBMCs. Investigators prepared the TCR beta libraries by applying iRepertoire HTBI primers and Arm-PCR of CDR3 regions. In the authors' workflow: In the combined samples, around 60 TRBV and 14 to 15 TRBJ segments were identified. TCRdb reprocessed the multiplex PCR reads with MiXCR, giving one entry per CDR3 protein. The V and J calls follow TCRdb's processing rather than the paper's. The sample includes a few hundred thousand distinct CDR3 sequences, over 15% of them seen just once. These data were also filed under a second study, of T cells in Graves' hyperthyroidism and ophthalmopathy. As that study records: First-round RT-PCR of the TCR CDR3 relied on the HTBI primer set. Most thyroid clonotypes that were expanded above 0.001 also turned up in blood.

This sequence was found in a man aged 35 to 55 with Graves disease. Specimen: peripheral blood mononuclear cells (PBMCs), collected at new diagnosis, from a patient treated with antithyroid drugs. The V call is TRBV20-1, the J call TRBJ1-5; 9 bases fit TRBD1. The CDR3 DNA is TGCAGTGCTTTGGGACAGGGCAGGTACCAGCCCCAGCATTTT. This translates into CSALGQGRYQPQHF.